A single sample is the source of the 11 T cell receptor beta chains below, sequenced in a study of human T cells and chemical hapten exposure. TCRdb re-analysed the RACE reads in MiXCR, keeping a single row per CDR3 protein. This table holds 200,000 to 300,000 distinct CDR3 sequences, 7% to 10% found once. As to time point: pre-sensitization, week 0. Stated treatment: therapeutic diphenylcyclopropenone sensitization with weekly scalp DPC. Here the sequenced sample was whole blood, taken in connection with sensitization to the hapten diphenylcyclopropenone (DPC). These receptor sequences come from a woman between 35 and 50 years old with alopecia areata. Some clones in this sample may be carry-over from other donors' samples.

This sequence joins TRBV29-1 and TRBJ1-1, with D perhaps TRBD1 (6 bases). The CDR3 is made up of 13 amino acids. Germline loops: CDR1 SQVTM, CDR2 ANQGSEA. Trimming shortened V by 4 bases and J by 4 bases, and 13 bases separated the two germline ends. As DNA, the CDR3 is TGCAGCGTTGTTGAGGGGGAAGGCACTGAAGCTTTCTTT. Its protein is CSVVEGEGTEAFF.

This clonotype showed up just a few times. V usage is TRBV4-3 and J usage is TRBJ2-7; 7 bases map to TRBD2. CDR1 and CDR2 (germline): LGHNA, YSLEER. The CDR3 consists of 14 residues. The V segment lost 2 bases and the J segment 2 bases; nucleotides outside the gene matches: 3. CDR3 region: CASSQTSAAYEQYF. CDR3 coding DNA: TGCGCCAGCAGCCAAACTAGCGCGGCCTACGAGCAGTACTTC.

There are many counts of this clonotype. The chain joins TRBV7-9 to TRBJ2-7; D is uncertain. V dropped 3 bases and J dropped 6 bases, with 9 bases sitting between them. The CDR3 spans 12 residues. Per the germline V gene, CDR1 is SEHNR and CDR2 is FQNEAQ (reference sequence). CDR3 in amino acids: CASSFLLGEQYF. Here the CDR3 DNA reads TGTGCCAGCAGCTTCTTGTTGGGCGAGCAGTACTTC.

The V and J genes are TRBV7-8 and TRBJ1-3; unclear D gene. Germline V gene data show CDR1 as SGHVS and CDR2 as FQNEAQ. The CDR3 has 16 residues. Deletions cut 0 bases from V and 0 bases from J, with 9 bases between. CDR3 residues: CASSLARSSSGNTIYF. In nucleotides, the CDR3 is TGTGCCAGCAGCTTAGCTAGATCCAGCTCTGGAAACACCATATATTTT.

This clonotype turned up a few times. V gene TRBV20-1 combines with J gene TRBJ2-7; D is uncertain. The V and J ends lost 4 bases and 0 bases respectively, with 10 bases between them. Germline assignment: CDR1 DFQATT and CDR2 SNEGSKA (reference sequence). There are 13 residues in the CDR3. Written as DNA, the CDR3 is TGCAGTGCTAATCCGACGGACTCCTACGAGCAGTACTTC. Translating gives CSANPTDSYEQYF.

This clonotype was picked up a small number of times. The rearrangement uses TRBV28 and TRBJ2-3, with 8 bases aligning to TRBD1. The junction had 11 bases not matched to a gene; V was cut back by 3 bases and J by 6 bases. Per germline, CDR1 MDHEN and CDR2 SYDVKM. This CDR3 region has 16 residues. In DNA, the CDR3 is TGTGCCAGCAGTTTTGGACAGGGAGCCAGGTCGGATACGCAGTATTTT. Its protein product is CASSFGQGARSDTQYF.

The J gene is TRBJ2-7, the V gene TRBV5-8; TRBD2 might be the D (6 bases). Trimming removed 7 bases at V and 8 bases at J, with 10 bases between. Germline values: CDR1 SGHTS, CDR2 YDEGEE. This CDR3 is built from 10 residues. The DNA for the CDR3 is TGTGCCAGCGAGGGGAGGCAGCAGTACTTC. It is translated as CASEGRQQYF.

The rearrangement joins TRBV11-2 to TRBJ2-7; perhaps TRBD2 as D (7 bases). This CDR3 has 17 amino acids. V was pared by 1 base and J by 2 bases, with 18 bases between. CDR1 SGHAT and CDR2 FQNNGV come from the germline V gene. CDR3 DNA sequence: TGTGCCAGCAGCTTAGTGATTGGGGGGGCCCGGCCCTACGAGCAGTACTTC. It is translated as CASSLVIGGARPYEQYF.

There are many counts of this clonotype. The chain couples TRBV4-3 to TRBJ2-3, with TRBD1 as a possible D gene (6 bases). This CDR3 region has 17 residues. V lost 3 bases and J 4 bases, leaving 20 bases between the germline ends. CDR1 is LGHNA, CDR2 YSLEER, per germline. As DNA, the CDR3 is TGCGCCAGCAGCCAGGAGTTTTCACAGGGTTTCCCAGATACGCAGTATTTT. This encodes CASSQEFSQGFPDTQYF.

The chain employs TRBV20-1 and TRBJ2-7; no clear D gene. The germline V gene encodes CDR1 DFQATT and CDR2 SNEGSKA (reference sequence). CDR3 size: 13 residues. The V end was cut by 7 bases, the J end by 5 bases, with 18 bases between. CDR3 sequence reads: CSVRGPGWNEQYF. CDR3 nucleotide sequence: TGCAGTGTTCGAGGCCCCGGATGGAACGAGCAGTACTTC.

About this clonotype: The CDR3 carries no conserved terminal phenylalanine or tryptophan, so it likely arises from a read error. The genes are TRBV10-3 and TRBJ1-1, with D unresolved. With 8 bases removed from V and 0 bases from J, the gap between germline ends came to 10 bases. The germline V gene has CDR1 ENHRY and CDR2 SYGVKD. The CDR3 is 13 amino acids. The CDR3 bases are TGTGCCATCGGTTACGGTATGAACACTGAAGCTTTCTCT. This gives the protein CAIGYGMNTEAFS.